A selection of T cell receptor beta chains follows, all from one sample in a study of cytomegalovirus exposure and HLA in healthy donors. The assay was immunoSEQ multiplex PCR, and TCRdb's table has in-frame clones only and misses some. The sample has fewer than 200,000 clones, around 80% seen once. The sequencing input was PBMCs. The receptors derive from a male donor in good health and CMV-seronegative. CDR3s include the opening cysteine and the closing phenylalanine or tryptophan. The order of the fields is D gene, CDR3 length, V gene, clone size, J gene, CDR3 DNA, CDR3 protein. A D gene is named only where the DNA matches it firmly. Only part of the rows carry a size: once, few, many, or a class if the clone is expanded.

-	15	TRBV7-9	-	TRBJ2-1	TGTGCCAGCAGCTTACCGGGACTGATGGCGAATGAGCAGTTCTTC	CASSLPGLMANEQFF
-	13	TRBV27	-	TRBJ2-3	TGTGCCAGCAGAGCTGGGGCAGCAGATACGCAGTATTTT	CASRAGAADTQYF
-	14	TRBV6-6	few	TRBJ1-5	TGTGCCAGCAGGCAGACAGGCCCCTATCAGCCCCAGCATTTT	CASRQTGPYQPQHF
-	13	TRBV5-1	-	TRBJ1-2	TGCGCCAGCAGCTTGACAGCCAACTATGGCTACACCTTC	CASSLTANYGYTF
-	13	TRBV5-1	-	TRBJ1-2	TGCGCCAGCAGCTTGGGGACAAACTATGGCTACACCTTC	CASSLGTNYGYTF
-	14	TRBV6-5	few	TRBJ1-4	TGTGCCAGCAGTTACTACGGGGTCAGAGAAAAACTGTTTTTT	CASSYYGVREKLFF
-	14	TRBV2	-	TRBJ2-7	TGTGCCAGCAGTGAGGCCGGGGGCTCCTACGAGCAGTACTTC	CASSEAGGSYEQYF
-	14	TRBV27	-	TRBJ1-1	TGTGCCAGCAGTTTGCGGTTACTTAACACTGAAGCTTTCTTT	CASSLRLLNTEAFF
TRBD2	15	TRBV6-1	-	TRBJ2-7	TGTGCCAGCAGCGAGGGACTAGCGGTGACCTACGAGCAGTACTTC	CASSEGLAVTYEQYF
-	15	TRBV27	-	TRBJ2-1	TGTGCCACCAGGTTAATTGACAGCAGTAGCAATGAGCAGTTCTTC	CATRLIDSSSNEQFF
-	13	TRBV5-1	few	TRBJ1-1	TGCGCCAGCAGCTCGAGCCCGAACACTGAAGCTTTCTTT	CASSSSPNTEAFF
-	13	TRBV7-3	-	TRBJ1-5	TGTGCCAGCACCGTGACGGGGTCTCAGCCCCAGCATTTT	CASTVTGSQPQHF
-	17	TRBV7-9	-	TRBJ1-5	TGTGCCAGCAGCTTGGGCCAGGGAGGGCTCAGAGGACAGCCCCAGCATTTT	CASSLGQGGLRGQPQHF
TRBD1	14	TRBV11-3	-	TRBJ2-7	TGTGCCAGCAGCAACCGGGACAGGGGGAGCGAGCAGTACTTC	CASSNRDRGSEQYF
-	11	TRBV7-2	once	TRBJ1-1	TGTGCCAGCAGCTTAGGGCAGTTAGCTTTCTTT	CASSLGQLAFF
TRBD1	16	TRBV6-6	-	TRBJ2-2	TGTGCCAGCAGTTGGGAAGGACAGGGAGGAGCCGGGGAGCTGTTTTTT	CASSWEGQGGAGELFF